This T cell receptor beta chain emerged from a study of blood T cell repertoires in COVID-19. Looking at the study overall: The study drew acute and convalescent COVID-19 samples from the United States, Italy and Spain. Sources were T cells, B-cell-depleted T cells, or PBMCs; the material itself was cDNA or gDNA.

As originally analysed: Counts of nucleated cells, estimated from reference gene primer amplification, were obtained. Only in-frame clones appear in the TCRdb table, and some are missing; sequencing was by immunoSEQ multiplex PCR. Clonal size and the V and J genes are those of that table, whereas D and trimming came from the DNA. This sample has fewer than 350,000 clones, with roughly 87% found just once. This CDR3 has 19 residues. CDR1 and CDR2 from the germline V gene are LGHNA and YSLEER. The V and J ends lost 0 bases and 7 bases respectively, with 24 bases between them. During active infection, Seattle patients enrolled and were then monitored through disease.

Sequenced material: peripheral blood. V and J are TRBV4-3 and TRBJ2-2, with D perhaps matching TRBD1 (7 bases). The sequence derives from a man in his thirties or forties with COVID-19, enrolled during active disease. The CDR3: CASSQDFILGSRGVGELFF. The CDR3 bases are TGCGCCAGCAGCCAAGACTTTATCTTAGGGTCCAGGGGGGTCGGGGAGCTGTTTTTT.